This TCR beta chain was obtained from a study of cytomegalovirus exposure and HLA in healthy donors. CDR1 and CDR2 (germline): SNHLY, FYNNEI. V was cut by 7 bases and J by 6 bases, with 13 bases left in between. This CDR3 has 13 amino acids. Primers included in the PCR were 60 Vbeta and 13 Jbeta primers. The method was immunoSEQ multiplex PCR; TCRdb's version includes in-frame clones alone and lacks a portion of them. The data contain 90,000 to 140,000 clones, 76% of them seen just once; the ten biggest clones take up about 7.5%. This TCR was recovered from a man aged 40-49 years in good health and CMV-seropositive. V gene TRBV2 combines with J gene TRBJ2-1, with D hard to call. Input material: PBMCs. In DNA form, the CDR3 reads TGTGCCAGCAACGCACGCGCGCCCAATGAGCAGTTCTTC. Amino acids: CASNARAPNEQFF.